These 13 T cell receptor beta chains were all obtained from the same sample, sequenced in a study of blood T cell repertoires in COVID-19. This table comes from immunoSEQ multiplex PCR, and its TCRdb copy is limited to in-frame clones, with some not included. The sample gives approximately 54,000 clones, about 86% of which show up once; 3% to 4.5% is in the top ten. Sequencing was done on a sample of peripheral blood. The receptors were gathered from a man aged 45-65 years with acute or convalescent COVID-19.

The rearrangement uses TRBV10-3 and TRBJ1-2; a weak D match, TRBD1 (5 bases). Looked up from germline, CDR1 is ENHRY and CDR2 is SYGVKD. This CDR3 region has 12 residues. The V end was cut by 0 bases, the J end by 8 bases, with 7 bases between. The CDR3 protein is CAISESGRGYTF. The CDR3 DNA is TGTGCCATCAGTGAGTCGGGGCGAGGCTACACCTTC.

The genes are TRBV18 and TRBJ2-7; no clear D gene. The germline V gene encodes CDR1 KGHSH and CDR2 LQKENI. CDR3 length: 13 amino acids. Trimming left V 2 bases short and J 2 bases short, with 7 bases between. CDR3 protein: CASSPEETYEQYF. The CDR3 bases are TGTGCCAGCTCACCAGAAGAGACCTACGAGCAGTACTTC.

The sample holds one count of this clone. The chain links TRBV5-4 to TRBJ1-1, with D unclear. CDR3 length equals 13 residues. In germline, CDR1 is SGHNT, CDR2 YYREEE (reference sequence). The V and J ends lost 7 bases and 2 bases respectively, with 12 bases between them. The CDR3 protein is CASAILGNTEAFF. The CDR3 region has the DNA TGTGCCAGCGCTATTTTGGGCAACACTGAAGCTTTCTTT.

The rearrangement links TRBV6-5 to TRBJ1-6; TRBD1 matches at 9 bases. V lost 4 bases to trimming and J lost 12 bases; unmatched junction nucleotides: 13. The CDR3 contains 16 residues. Germline CDR1 is MNHEY and CDR2 is SVGAGI. CDR3 in DNA: TGTGCCAGCAGTTCCGGACAGGGGCGATCCCCCCAACCCCTCCACTTT. It is translated as CASSSGQGRSPQPLHF.

The rearrangement uses TRBV5-1 and TRBJ1-2, with TRBD1 identical over 7 bases. J lost 2 bases, V lost 4 bases, and 11 bases had no gene match. Germline values: CDR1 SGHRS, CDR2 YFSETQ. The CDR3 runs to 16 residues. CDR3: CASSTGQALANYGYTF. CDR3 nucleotide sequence: TGCGCCAGCAGCACCGGACAGGCCCTGGCAAACTATGGCTACACCTTC.

The chain recombines TRBV12-3 or TRBV12-4 with TRBJ1-5; weak D call: TRBD1 (5 bases). This CDR3 contains 12 residues. Deletions cut 10 bases from V and 4 bases from J, with 11 bases between. The CDR3 here is CANKGSNQPQHF. CDR3 DNA sequence: TGTGCCAACAAGGGGTCAAATCAGCCCCAGCATTTT.

This clone was counted a single time. The chain combines TRBV7-9 with TRBJ2-1; 11 positions agree with TRBD1. Per germline, CDR1 SEHNR and CDR2 FQNEAQ (reference sequence). This CDR3 is 14 amino acids long. V lost 8 bases and J lost 9; bases outside the gene matches: 9. CDR3 sequence reads: CASSGTGGRTEQFF. In nucleotides, the CDR3 is TGTGCCAGCTCCGGGACAGGGGGACGGACTGAGCAGTTCTTC.

This chain links TRBV7-9 with TRBJ2-1; perhaps TRBD1 as D (6 bases). V lost 1 base and J 6 bases, leaving 7 bases between the germline ends. Germline CDR1 is SEHNR and CDR2 is FQNEAQ (reference sequence). The length of the CDR3 is 13 residues. CDR3 sequence reads: CASSLEGGNEQFF. The CDR3 DNA reads as TGTGCCAGCAGCTTAGAAGGGGGCAATGAGCAGTTCTTC. The full variable domain, its missing parts supplied by reference TRBV7-9 and TRBJ2-1, is DTGVSQNPRHKITKRGQNVTFRCDPISEHNRLYWYRQTLGQGPEFLTYFQNEAQLEKSRLLSDRFSAERPKGSFSTLEIQRTEQGDSAMYLCASSLEGGNEQFFGPGTRLTVL.

This chain joins TRBV2 and TRBJ1-2; D perhaps matches TRBD1 (5 bases). With 7 bases removed from V and 5 bases from J, the gap between germline ends came to 17 bases. The germline CDR1 and CDR2 sequences are SNHLY and FYNNEI. The CDR3 totals 14 residues. As DNA, the CDR3 is TGTGCCAGCAACGAGTCCCCTGCAGGGTATGGCTACACCTTC. Protein: CASNESPAGYGYTF.

The chain couples TRBV19 to TRBJ1-5, with 12 bases identical to TRBD1. The germline gives CDR1 LNHDA, CDR2 SQIVND (reference sequence). J was trimmed by 3 bases and V by 5 bases; bases with no gene match: 5. The CDR3 spans 16 residues. CDR3 residues: CASSWGQGAVNQPQHF. CDR3 nucleotide sequence: TGTGCCAGTAGTTGGGGACAGGGGGCGGTCAATCAGCCCCAGCATTTT. The complete variable domain, with remaining parts taken from reference TRBV19 and TRBJ1-5, reads DGGITQSPKYLFRKEGQNVTLSCEQNLNHDAMYWYRQDPGQGLRLIYYSQIVNDFQKGDIAEGYSVSREKKESFPLTVTSAQKNPTAFYLCASSWGQGAVNQPQHFGDGTRLSIL.

The chain is built from TRBV24-1 and TRBJ2-5; 9 bases are a match to TRBD1. The CDR3 has 13 residues. CDR1 is KGHDR and CDR2 is SFDVKD in the germline V gene. V lost 8 bases and J lost 2; bases outside the gene matches: 2. CDR3 in amino acids: CATMGTGQETQYF. CDR3 coding DNA: TGTGCCACCATGGGGACAGGGCAAGAGACCCAGTACTTC.

Here the CDR3 reads CASSVEPFHTSGEVTDTQYF. As DNA, the CDR3 is TGTGCCAGCAGCGTAGAGCCGTTCCACACTAGCGGGGAGGTCACAGATACGCAGTATTTT. V is TRBV9 and J is TRBJ2-3, with 10 bases fitting TRBD2. With V trimmed by 0 bases and J by 2 bases, 15 bases remained unmatched. Germline loops: CDR1 SGDLS, CDR2 YYNGEE. CDR3 length equals 20 residues.

The CDR3 sequence is CATSDPGQGNYEQYF. As DNA, the CDR3 is TGTGCCACCAGTGACCCTGGACAGGGGAACTACGAGCAGTACTTC. V gene TRBV24-1 combines with J gene TRBJ2-7; 9 positions match TRBD1. This CDR3 is built from 15 residues. Germline V gene lookup returns CDR1 KGHDR and CDR2 SFDVKD. V gave up 4 bases and J gave up 3 bases; unmatched junction bases: 6.